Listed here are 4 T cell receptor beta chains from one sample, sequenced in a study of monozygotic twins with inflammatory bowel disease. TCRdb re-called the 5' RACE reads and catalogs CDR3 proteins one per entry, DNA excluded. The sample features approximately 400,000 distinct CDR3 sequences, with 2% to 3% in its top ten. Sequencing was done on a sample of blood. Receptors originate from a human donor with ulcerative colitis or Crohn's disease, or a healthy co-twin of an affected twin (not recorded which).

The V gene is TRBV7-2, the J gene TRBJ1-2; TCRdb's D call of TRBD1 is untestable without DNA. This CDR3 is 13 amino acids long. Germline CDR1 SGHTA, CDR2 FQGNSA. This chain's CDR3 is CASTGAQLYGYTF.

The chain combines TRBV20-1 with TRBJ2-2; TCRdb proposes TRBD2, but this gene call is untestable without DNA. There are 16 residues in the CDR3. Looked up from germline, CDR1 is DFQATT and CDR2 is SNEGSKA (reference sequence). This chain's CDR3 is CSARTSGRLNTGELFF.

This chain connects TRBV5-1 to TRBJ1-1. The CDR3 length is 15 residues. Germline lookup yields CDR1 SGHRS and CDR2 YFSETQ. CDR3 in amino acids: CASSLDIAMNTEAFF.

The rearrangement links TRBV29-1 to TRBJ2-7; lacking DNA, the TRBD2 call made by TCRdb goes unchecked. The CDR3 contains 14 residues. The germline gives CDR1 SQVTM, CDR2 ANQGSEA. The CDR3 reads CSVDLAGTSYEQYF.